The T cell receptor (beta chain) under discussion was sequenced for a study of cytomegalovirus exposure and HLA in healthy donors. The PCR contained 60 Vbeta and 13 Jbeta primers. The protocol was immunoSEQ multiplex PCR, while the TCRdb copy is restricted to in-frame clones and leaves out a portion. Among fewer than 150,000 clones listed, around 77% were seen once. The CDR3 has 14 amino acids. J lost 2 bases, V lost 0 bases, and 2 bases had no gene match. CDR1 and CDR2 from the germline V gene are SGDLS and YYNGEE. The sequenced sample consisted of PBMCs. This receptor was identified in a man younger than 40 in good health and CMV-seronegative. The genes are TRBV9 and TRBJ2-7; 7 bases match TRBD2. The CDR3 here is CASSVGAGPYEQYF. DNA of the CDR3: TGTGCCAGCAGCGTAGGAGCGGGGCCCTACGAGCAGTACTTC.